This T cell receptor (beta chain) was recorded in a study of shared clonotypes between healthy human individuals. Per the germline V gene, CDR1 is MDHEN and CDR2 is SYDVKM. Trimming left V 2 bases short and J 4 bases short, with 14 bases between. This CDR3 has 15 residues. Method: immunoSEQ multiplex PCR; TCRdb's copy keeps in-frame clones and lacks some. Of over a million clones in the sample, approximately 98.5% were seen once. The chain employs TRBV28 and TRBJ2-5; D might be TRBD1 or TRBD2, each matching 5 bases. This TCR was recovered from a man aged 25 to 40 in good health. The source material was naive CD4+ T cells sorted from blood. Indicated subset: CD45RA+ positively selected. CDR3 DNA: TGTGCCAGCAGTTTACAGTCATGGGGGATAGAGACCCAGTACTTC. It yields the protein CASSLQSWGIETQYF.